This TCR beta chain emerged from a study of shared clonotypes between healthy human individuals. Libraries were prepared by immunoSEQ multiplex PCR; TCRdb keeps only in-frame clonotypes and omits some of them. The sample has some 1,900,000 clones, roughly 95% seen once. CD45RO-negative cells were positively selected for CCR7, leaving out terminally differentiated effector memory CD45RA+ cells. The sample taken for sequencing was naive CD8+ T cells sorted from blood. This clonotype originated in a man aged 18 to 29 in good health.

The chain's CDR3 is CSVSPRDLPYEQYF. In DNA form, the CDR3 reads TGCAGCGTTAGCCCGAGGGATCTCCCCTACGAGCAGTACTTC. The chain uses TRBV29-1 and TRBJ2-7; D is perhaps TRBD2 (5 bases). There are 14 residues in the CDR3. Germline lookup yields CDR1 SQVTM and CDR2 ANQGSEA. The V end lost 5 bases, the J end lost 2 bases, and 16 bases lay between the germline ends.